This T cell receptor beta chain came from a study of HIV-infected patients and healthy controls. Alpha and beta constant-region primers primed reverse transcription of about 500 ng RNA. Alpha and beta chain libraries were made separately by chain-specific third strand synthesis with multiplexing indices. TCRdb analysed the 5' RACE reads with MiXCR anew, one entry per CDR3 protein. The table has more than 15,000 distinct CDR3 sequences, about 8.5% seen once; the top ten hold about 20%. This clonotype was counted ten times or more. Germline CDR1 is MDHEN and CDR2 is SYDVKM. J gave up 5 bases and V 6 bases, and 7 bases lay outside the gene matches. CDR3 length equals 15 residues. Antiretroviral therapy had run roughly three months, about 14 weeks, before follow-up blood collection. Whole blood was used without fractionation, so all unsorted peripheral T cells were included.

Sample: blood, taken during antiretroviral therapy. This sequence was found in an adult with HIV infection. The gene calls are TRBV28 and TRBJ2-1, with 10 bases aligning to TRBD2. CDR3 protein: CASRLAGPNHNEQFF. CDR3 nucleotides: TGTGCCAGCAGACTAGCGGGACCAAATCACAATGAGCAGTTCTTC.